These 18 T cell receptor beta chains were sequenced from one sample in a study of cytomegalovirus exposure and HLA in healthy donors. A multiplex PCR was run with 60 Vbeta primers and 13 Jbeta primers. Sequenced by immunoSEQ multiplex PCR; TCRdb stores in-frame clones only, minus some. Among 170,000 or so clones, around 78% were seen once, and the ten largest hold roughly 13%. The sequenced sample consisted of PBMCs. These receptors all stem from a woman aged 45-65 years in good health and CMV-seropositive.

This clone was detected once. The chain carries TRBV4-1 and TRBJ1-1; TRBD1 aligns across 11 bases. V shed 3 bases and J 1 base; nucleotides not matched to a gene: 16. The germline gives CDR1 MGHRA, CDR2 YSYEKL. The CDR3 covers 20 residues. CDR3 in amino acids: CASSQPLGPGQGGTNTEAFF. The CDR3 coding sequence is TGCGCCAGCAGCCAGCCATTGGGACCGGGACAGGGGGGAACGAACACTGAAGCTTTCTTT.

The chain employs TRBV9 and TRBJ1-2, with 10 bases identical to TRBD1. CDR1 and CDR2 (germline): SGDLS, YYNGEE. This CDR3 is 15 amino acids long. V dropped 3 bases and J dropped 3; count of bases not matched to a gene: 5. The CDR3 sequence is CASSGGQGRDYGYTF. The CDR3 nucleotides are TGTGCCAGCAGCGGGGGACAGGGGCGCGACTATGGCTACACCTTC.

The chain joins TRBV6-9 to TRBJ1-1; 7 bases are a match to TRBD1. After removal of 6 bases from V and 1 base from J, the junction contained 14 bases not matched to a gene. This CDR3 is 17 amino acids long. Germline-derived CDR1 and CDR2 are MNHGY and SVAAGI. CDR3 sequence reads: CASSLPYSGTANTEAFF. The CDR3 DNA sequence: TGTGCCAGCAGCCTACCATACTCCGGGACAGCGAACACTGAAGCTTTCTTT.

V is TRBV10-3 and J is TRBJ2-3, with 7 bases fitting TRBD2. Germline CDR1 ENHRY, CDR2 SYGVKD. V lost 2 bases and J lost 1; bases outside the gene matches: 3. This CDR3 has 15 residues. CDR3 sequence reads: CAISENLAGTDTQYF. In nucleotides, the CDR3 is TGTGCCATCAGTGAGAACCTAGCGGGCACAGATACGCAGTATTTT.

The genes are TRBV5-8 and TRBJ2-7; 8 bases map to TRBD2. The CDR3 runs to 13 residues. The germline V gene encodes CDR1 SGHTS and CDR2 YDEGEE. V lost 4 bases to trimming and J lost 5 bases; unmatched junction nucleotides: 5. The DNA for the CDR3 is TGTGCCAGCAGCCCGGGACTAGTCCACGAGCAGTACTTC. This translates into CASSPGLVHEQYF. The full variable domain, rest sourced from reference TRBV5-8 and TRBJ2-7, is EAGVTQSPTHLIKTRGQQATLRCSPISGHTSVYWYQQALGLGLQFLLWYDEGEERNRGNFPPRFSGRQFPNYSSELNVNALELEDSALYLCASSPGLVHEQYFGPGTRLTVT.

The chain is built from TRBV19 and TRBJ2-5; TRBD2 is a possible D gene (6 bases). Per the germline V gene, CDR1 is LNHDA and CDR2 is SQIVND (reference sequence). V was cut by 3 bases and J by 7 bases, with 12 bases left in between. The CDR3 loop spans 13 amino acids. The CDR3 reads CASSMEGLGTQYF. CDR3 DNA sequence: TGTGCCAGTAGTATGGAGGGCCTAGGGACCCAGTACTTC.

Concerning this clone itself: Other DNA sequences from this sample encode an identical CDR3 as well. This chain uses TRBV19 with TRBJ2-7, with D possibly matching TRBD2 (5 bases). This CDR3 contains 13 residues. V lost 3 bases and J 4 bases, leaving 10 bases between the germline ends. Germline loops: CDR1 LNHDA, CDR2 SQIVND (reference sequence). Here the CDR3 DNA reads TGTGCCAGTAGTATGGGTGGAGGTTACGAGCAGTACTTC. Its translation is CASSMGGGYEQYF. The full variable domain, in which reference TRBV19 and TRBJ2-7 provide the parts outside the CDR3, is DGGITQSPKYLFRKEGQNVTLSCEQNLNHDAMYWYRQDPGQGLRLIYYSQIVNDFQKGDIAEGYSVSREKKESFPLTVTSAQKNPTAFYLCASSMGGGYEQYFGPGTRLTVT.

This clone was found a few times. This chain uses TRBV5-1 with TRBJ1-5; D might be TRBD1 (6 bases). Per the germline V gene, CDR1 is SGHRS and CDR2 is YFSETQ. The CDR3 consists of 15 residues. Trimming took off 0 bases at V and 6 bases at J, with 13 bases between the two ends. CDR3 protein: CASSLGTGLSQPQHF. The CDR3 DNA is TGCGCCAGCAGCTTGGGAACAGGGCTGAGTCAGCCCCAGCATTTT.

The chain carries TRBV5-4 and TRBJ2-7; perhaps TRBD1 as D (6 bases). The CDR3 is 14 amino acids. Between the trimmed V and J ends, which lost 4 bases and 7 bases, there was a span of 18 bases. CDR1 and CDR2 (germline): SGHNT, YYREEE (reference sequence). This CDR3 reads CASSDRSRSREQYF. DNA of the CDR3: TGTGCCAGCAGCGACAGGTCCCGATCTAGGGAGCAGTACTTC.

The chain is built from TRBV9 and TRBJ2-3; no definite D call. This CDR3 has 13 amino acids. V was trimmed by 4 bases and J by 1 base, leaving 7 bases between them. CDR1 and CDR2 from the germline V gene are SGDLS and YYNGEE. The CDR3 here is CASSPFGTDTQYF. In DNA, the CDR3 is TGTGCCAGCAGCCCCTTTGGCACAGATACGCAGTATTTT.

V usage is TRBV6-6 and J usage is TRBJ1-2; possibly TRBD1 for D (6 bases). V lost 2 bases and J 3 bases, leaving 10 bases between the germline ends. Germline CDR1 and CDR2: MNHNY and SVGAGI (reference sequence). The CDR3 totals 14 residues. Here the CDR3 DNA reads TGTGCCAGCAGTTACGCAGGGGAATACTATGGCTACACCTTC. Translated: CASSYAGEYYGYTF.

The rearrangement uses TRBV15 and TRBJ1-4; tentative D call: TRBD1 (6 bases). V dropped 0 bases and J dropped 2 bases, with 10 bases sitting between them. The CDR3 has 16 amino acids. Germline values: CDR1 LNHNV, CDR2 YYDKDF (reference sequence). CDR3 DNA: TGTGCCACCAGCAGAGATCGGGGGGCGACTAATGAAAAACTGTTTTTT. This translates into CATSRDRGATNEKLFF.

The V and J genes are TRBV6-4 and TRBJ1-2, with 7 bases aligning to TRBD1. The J segment lost 8 bases and the V segment lost 3 bases, leaving 3 bases of the junction unmatched. The CDR3 covers 12 residues. Germline values: CDR1 MRHNA, CDR2 SNTAGT. The CDR3 region has the DNA TGTGCCAGCAGTGAGACAGGGACGGGCTACACCTTC. This sequence encodes CASSETGTGYTF.

The chain combines TRBV27 with TRBJ1-2; D is unresolved. CDR1 is MNHEY and CDR2 is SMNVEV in the germline V gene (reference sequence). V was cut by 6 bases and J by 7 bases, with 24 bases left in between. This CDR3 has 16 residues. The CDR3: CASSRSEADLNGGYTF. CDR3 coding DNA: TGTGCCAGCAGCCGCTCCGAGGCCGACCTAAATGGTGGCTACACCTTC.

The rearrangement links TRBV5-4 to TRBJ1-1; D is unresolved. Germline loops: CDR1 SGHNT, CDR2 YYREEE (reference sequence). CDR3 length: 14 amino acids. Trimming took 0 bases from V and 9 from J, leaving 15 bases between them. The CDR3 region is CASSLGNSGVQAFF. In DNA, the CDR3 is TGTGCCAGCAGCTTGGGCAATTCGGGAGTCCAAGCTTTCTTT. Drawing the rest from reference TRBV5-4 and TRBJ1-1, the complete variable domain is ETGVTQSPTHLIKTRGQQVTLRCSSQSGHNTVSWYQQALGQGPQFIFQYYREEENGRGNFPPRFSGLQFPNYSSELNVNALELDDSALYLCASSLGNSGVQAFFGQGTRLTVV.

To note about this clone: The germline gene is not matched at one end of the junction; a read error may be the cause. The chain recombines TRBV4-1 with TRBJ1-4; D gene uncertain. CDR1 MGHRA and CDR2 YSYEKL come from the germline V gene. The CDR3 has 14 amino acids. DNA of the CDR3: TGCGCCAGCAGCCAAGGACGGACTAACGAAAAACTGTTTTTT. Its protein is CASSQGRTNEKLFF.

The chain is built from TRBV5-1 and TRBJ1-1; possibly TRBD1 for D (5 bases). CDR1 is SGHRS, CDR2 YFSETQ, per germline. The CDR3 loop spans 14 amino acids. The V end lost 2 bases, the J end lost 5 bases, and 13 bases lay between the germline ends. CDR3 bases: TGCGCCAGCAGCTTTACAGGCCACCCGACTGAAGCTTTCTTT. This gives the protein CASSFTGHPTEAFF. Combining the CDR3 with reference TRBV5-1 and TRBJ1-1 gives the whole variable domain KAGVTQTPRYLIKTRGQQVTLSCSPISGHRSVSWYQQTPGQGLQFLFEYFSETQRNKGNFPGRFSGRQFSNSRSEMNVSTLELGDSALYLCASSFTGHPTEAFFGQGTRLTVV.

The gene calls are TRBV5-6 and TRBJ1-5, with 7 bases matching TRBD1. Germline assignment: CDR1 SGHDT and CDR2 YYEEEE. Trimming took 4 bases from V and 4 from J; bases not matched to a gene: 5. The CDR3 length is 14 residues. CDR3 bases: TGTGCCAGCAGCATCCGACAGGGTAATCAGCCCCAGCATTTT. Residues: CASSIRQGNQPQHF. The full variable domain, with the rest looked up from reference TRBV5-6 and TRBJ1-5, is DAGVTQSPTHLIKTRGQQVTLRCSPKSGHDTVSWYQQALGQGPQFIFQYYEEEERQRGNFPDRFSGHQFPNYSSELNVNALLLGDSALYLCASSIRQGNQPQHFGDGTRLSIL.